The present T cell receptor (beta chain) was sequenced within a study of blood T cell repertoires in COVID-19. Turning to the study itself: Whether acute or convalescent, the COVID-19 samples came from the United States, Italy and Spain.

A note on this clone: The junction differs from germline at one of its ends, possibly a read error.

The table came from immunoSEQ multiplex PCR; TCRdb's copy has only in-frame clones and leaves some out. The sample contains about 88,000 clones, around 91% of which appear only once. Germline V lookup: CDR1 SEHNR, CDR2 FQNEAQ (reference sequence). The CDR3 runs 16 residues. A Seattle source enrolled patients during active infection and followed them longitudinally. Sequences were obtained from peripheral blood. The chain carries TRBV7-9 and TRBJ1-4; TRBD1 matches 7 bases. This sequence was found in a man younger than 35 with COVID-19, enrolled during active disease. The CDR3 loop is CASSLGMGQYLGKLLF. The CDR3 nucleotides are TGTGCCAGCAGCTTAGGGATGGGACAGTATCTAGGAAAACTGCTTTTT. Full variable domain (remainder filled in from reference TRBV7-9 and TRBJ1-4): DTGVSQNPRHKITKRGQNVTFRCDPISEHNRLYWYRQTLGQGPEFLTYFQNEAQLEKSRLLSDRFSAERPKGSFSTLEIQRTEQGDSAMYLCASSLGMGQYLGKLLFGSGTQLSVL.